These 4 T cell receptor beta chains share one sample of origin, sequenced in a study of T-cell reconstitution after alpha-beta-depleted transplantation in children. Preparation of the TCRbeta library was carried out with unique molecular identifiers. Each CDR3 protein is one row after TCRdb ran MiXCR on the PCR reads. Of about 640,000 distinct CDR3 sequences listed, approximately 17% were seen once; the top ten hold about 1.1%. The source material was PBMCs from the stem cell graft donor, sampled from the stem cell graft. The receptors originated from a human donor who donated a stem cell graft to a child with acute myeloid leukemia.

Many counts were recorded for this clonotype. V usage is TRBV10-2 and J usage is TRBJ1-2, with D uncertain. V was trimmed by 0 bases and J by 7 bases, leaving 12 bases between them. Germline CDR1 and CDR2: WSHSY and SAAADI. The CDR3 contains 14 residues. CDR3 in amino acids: CASSESTPVAGYTF. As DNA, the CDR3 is TGCGCCAGCAGTGAGTCCACCCCAGTAGCTGGCTACACCTTC.

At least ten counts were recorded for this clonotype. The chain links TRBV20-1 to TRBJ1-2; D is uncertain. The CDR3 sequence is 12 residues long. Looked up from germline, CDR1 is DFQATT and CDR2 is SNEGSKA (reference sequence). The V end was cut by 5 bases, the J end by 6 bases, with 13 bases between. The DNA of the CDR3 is TGCAGTGCTCCCCGAGGGCAGAATGGCTACACCTTC. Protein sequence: CSAPRGQNGYTF.

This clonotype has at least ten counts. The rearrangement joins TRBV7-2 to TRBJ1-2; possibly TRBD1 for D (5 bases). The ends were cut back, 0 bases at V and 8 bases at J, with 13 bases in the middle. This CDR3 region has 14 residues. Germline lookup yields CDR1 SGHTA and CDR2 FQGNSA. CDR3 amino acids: CASSLAGRAWGYTF. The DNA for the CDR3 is TGTGCCAGCAGCTTAGCGGGCAGGGCGTGGGGCTACACCTTC.

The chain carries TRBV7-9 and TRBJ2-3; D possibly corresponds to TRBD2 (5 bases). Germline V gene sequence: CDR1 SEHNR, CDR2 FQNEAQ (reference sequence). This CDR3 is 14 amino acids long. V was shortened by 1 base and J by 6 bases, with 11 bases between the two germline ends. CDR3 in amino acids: CASSLVSGKDTQYF. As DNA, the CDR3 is TGTGCCAGCAGCTTAGTATCGGGGAAGGATACGCAGTATTTT.